A single sample is the source of the 20 T cell receptor beta chains below, sequenced in a study of beta chain features in type 1 diabetes. The authors reverse transcribed all of the isolated RNA, so sequencing captured expressed TCRB transcripts. The repertoire was sequenced with immunoSEQ multiplex PCR; TCRdb's copy has only in-frame clones and lacks some. The data show fewer than 900,000 clones, roughly 15% seen once. The material sequenced was naive CD4+ T cells from blood. These receptors were taken from a woman aged 18-30 years in good health.

The chain combines TRBV27 with TRBJ1-1, with a weak D call TRBD1 (5 bases). V lost 3 bases to trimming and J lost 5 bases, with 10 bases between them. The CDR3 runs 13 residues. Germline V CDR1 and CDR2: MNHEY, SMNVEV (reference sequence). DNA for the CDR3: TGTGCCAGCAGTTTTGTGGGGCGAACTGAAGCTTTCTTT. This encodes CASSFVGRTEAFF.

This chain joins TRBV9 and TRBJ2-1; TRBD2 matches at 10 bases. Per the germline V gene, CDR1 is SGDLS and CDR2 is YYNGEE. The CDR3 consists of 15 residues. V lost 4 bases, J lost 8 bases, and 9 bases stayed unmatched. CDR3 region: CASSILAGPTDEQFF. The CDR3 DNA reads TGTGCCAGCAGCATACTAGCGGGACCTACGGATGAGCAGTTCTTC.

This chain connects TRBV11-2 to TRBJ2-5; 7 bases agree with TRBD2. CDR1 is SGHAT, CDR2 FQNNGV, per germline. Trimming at V came to 1 base and at J to 5 bases, leaving 1 base not matched to a gene. The CDR3 is 13 amino acids. The CDR3 loop is CASSLALAETQYF. The CDR3 nucleotides read TGTGCCAGCAGCTTAGCACTAGCGGAGACCCAGTACTTC.

The chain joins TRBV19 to TRBJ1-2, with D hard to call. This CDR3 has 13 residues. Germline V gene sequence: CDR1 LNHDA, CDR2 SQIVND (reference sequence). Trimming removed 6 bases from V and 2 bases from J, with 10 bases in between. The CDR3: CASRKAVNYGYTF. Written as DNA, the CDR3 is TGTGCCAGTAGAAAAGCGGTGAACTATGGCTACACCTTC.

The chain recombines TRBV6-6 with TRBJ1-1; D call uncertain. Germline CDR1 and CDR2: MNHNY and SVGAGI (reference sequence). The CDR3 runs to 12 residues. Trimming removed 5 bases at V and 5 bases at J, with 9 bases between. The CDR3 protein is CASSGLWTEAFF. The CDR3 region has the DNA TGTGCCAGCAGTGGGTTGTGGACTGAAGCTTTCTTT.

About this clone itself: This may arise from a read error, as a much more abundant clone is one base away. This chain connects TRBV27 to TRBJ2-1; D unclear. The CDR3 has 11 residues. The germline CDR1 and CDR2 sequences are MNHEY and SMNVEV (reference sequence). V lost 5 bases and J lost 2, with 1 base in between. The CDR3 spells CASSAYNEQFF. As DNA, the CDR3 is TGTGCCAGCAGTGCCTACAATGAGCAGTTCTTC.

In DNA form, the CDR3 reads TGTGCCAGCAGCTTAGATCGGGGAGCAGCCTACAATGAGCAGTTCTTC. This translates into CASSLDRGAAYNEQFF. The rearrangement uses TRBV7-3 and TRBJ2-1; a possible D gene is TRBD2 (5 bases). Germline V CDR1 and CDR2: SGHTA, FQGTGA. This CDR3 comprises 16 residues. Trimming took 2 bases from V and 2 from J, leaving 13 bases between them. Full variable domain (rest looked up from reference TRBV7-3 and TRBJ2-1): GAGVSQTPSNKVTEKGKYVELRCDPISGHTALYWYRQSLGQGPEFLIYFQGTGAADDSGLPNDRFFAVRPEGSVSTLKIQRTERGDSAVYLCASSLDRGAAYNEQFFGPGTRLTVL.

This clone was detected a few times. This chain connects TRBV6-5 to TRBJ2-7; D gene ambiguous. V shed 7 bases and J shed 5 bases, with 21 bases lying between them. Looked up from germline, CDR1 is MNHEY and CDR2 is SVGAGI. The CDR3 runs 15 residues. CDR3 residues: CASNPSWVRGNEQYF. In DNA form, the CDR3 reads TGTGCCAGCAACCCAAGTTGGGTCCGAGGCAACGAGCAGTACTTC.

This clone was observed a few times. The chain is built from TRBV5-4 and TRBJ1-2, with 8 positions matching TRBD1. The CDR3 extends over 15 amino acids. Per the germline V gene, CDR1 is SGHNT and CDR2 is YYREEE (reference sequence). The V and J ends lost 4 bases and 2 bases, in that order; junction bases with no gene match: 7. The CDR3 loop is CASSKGQALNYGYTF. As DNA, the CDR3 is TGTGCCAGCAGCAAGGGACAGGCGTTAAACTATGGCTACACCTTC. Drawing the rest from reference TRBV5-4 and TRBJ1-2, the complete variable domain is ETGVTQSPTHLIKTRGQQVTLRCSSQSGHNTVSWYQQALGQGPQFIFQYYREEENGRGNFPPRFSGLQFPNYSSELNVNALELDDSALYLCASSKGQALNYGYTFGSGTRLTVV.

This clone was observed a handful of times. The chain combines TRBV2 with TRBJ1-4; the D gene is possibly TRBD1 (6 bases). The CDR3 runs 12 residues. CDR1 SNHLY and CDR2 FYNNEI come from the germline V gene. Trimming took 8 bases from V and 7 from J, leaving 11 bases between them. The CDR3 coding sequence is TGTGCCAGCGACAGGCTGAGTGAAAAACTGTTTTTT. This encodes CASDRLSEKLFF.

Only a few counts were recorded for this clone. The chain combines TRBV5-1 with TRBJ2-3; 10 bases are shared with TRBD2. CDR1 and CDR2 (germline): SGHRS, YFSETQ. The CDR3 runs to 15 residues. J was trimmed by 1 base and V by 3 bases; bases with no gene match: 2. Here the CDR3 DNA reads TGCGCCAGCAGCTACGGACTAGCGGGCACAGATACGCAGTATTTT. Translated, it gives CASSYGLAGTDTQYF.

This clone was seen a handful of times. The CDR3 DNA reads TGCGCCAGCAGCTTGGTAGGGGTGTCCTACAATGAGCAGTTCTTC. This sequence encodes CASSLVGVSYNEQFF. The chain combines TRBV5-1 with TRBJ2-1, with D perhaps TRBD1 (5 bases). The CDR3 totals 15 residues. V was cut by 0 bases and J by 1 base, with 8 bases left in between. Germline CDR1 and CDR2: SGHRS and YFSETQ.

The sample holds a few counts of this clone. The rearrangement uses TRBV18 and TRBJ1-2, with D unresolved. The length of the CDR3 is 16 residues. The germline gives CDR1 KGHSH, CDR2 LQKENI. V lost 3 bases, J lost 4 bases, and 18 bases lay in between. The CDR3 sequence: CASSPSDTVPTYGYTF. DNA for the CDR3: TGTGCCAGCTCACCCAGTGACACGGTCCCTACCTATGGCTACACCTTC.

This clone showed up just a few times. V and J are TRBV6-6 and TRBJ2-3; the D gene is possibly TRBD2 (6 bases). The germline gives CDR1 MNHNY, CDR2 SVGAGI (reference sequence). The V end lost 5 bases, the J end lost 6 bases, and 15 bases lay between the germline ends. The CDR3 has 14 amino acids. CDR3 amino acids: CASSPLTSSDTQYF. Written as DNA, the CDR3 is TGTGCCAGCAGTCCGCTGACTAGTTCGGATACGCAGTATTTT.

This clone was detected a few times. The V gene is TRBV29-1, the J gene TRBJ2-3; perhaps TRBD2 as D (5 bases). This CDR3 comprises 12 residues. Trimming took 3 bases from V and 4 from J, leaving 8 bases between them. Germline assignment: CDR1 SQVTM and CDR2 ANQGSEA. The CDR3 DNA reads as TGCAGCGTTGACACTAGTGCAGATACGCAGTATTTT. This translates into CSVDTSADTQYF.

The CDR3 loop reads CASSLRGSGSGANVLTF. The CDR3, as DNA: TGTGCCAGCAGCTTAAGGGGGTCAGGGTCTGGGGCCAACGTCCTGACTTTC. The genes are TRBV7-6 and TRBJ2-6, with D possibly matching TRBD1 (6 bases). The germline V gene has CDR1 SGHVS and CDR2 FNYEAQ. V shed 2 bases and J shed 1 base, with 12 bases lying between them. This CDR3 is 17 amino acids long.

The chain has TRBV7-2 and TRBJ2-5, with TRBD1 as a possible D gene (5 bases). The CDR3 runs to 14 residues. Trimming pared 5 bases from V and 7 bases from J, leaving 17 bases between. Germline CDR1 SGHTA, CDR2 FQGNSA. The CDR3 DNA is TGTGCCAGCAGCCCAAAGGGGCCCCCGTGGACCCAGTACTTC. It is translated as CASSPKGPPWTQYF.

The chain joins TRBV6-6 to TRBJ2-7; 11 nucleotides line up with TRBD2. V lost 5 bases to trimming and J lost 7 bases; unmatched junction nucleotides: 10. Germline V gene sequence: CDR1 MNHNY, CDR2 SVGAGI (reference sequence). The CDR3 is 15 amino acids. CDR3 protein: CASSQELAGVDEQYF. Written as DNA, the CDR3 is TGTGCCAGCAGTCAGGAACTAGCGGGAGTAGATGAGCAGTACTTC.

This clone turned up a few times. The chain couples TRBV6-6 to TRBJ2-1, with D unresolved. The CDR3 has 12 residues. Germline V CDR1 and CDR2: MNHNY, SVGAGI (reference sequence). V dropped 5 bases and J dropped 13 bases, with 15 bases sitting between them. CDR3 nucleotides: TGTGCCAGCAGTACTTTTCATAGGGTTCAGTTCTTC. Translation gives CASSTFHRVQFF.

This chain uses TRBV6-6 with TRBJ1-2; D ambiguous. The length of the CDR3 is 13 residues. CDR1 is MNHNY and CDR2 is SVGAGI in the germline V gene (reference sequence). Trimming shortened V by 4 bases and J by 5 bases, and 11 bases separated the two germline ends. CDR3 sequence reads: CASSLRGFYGYTF. In DNA, the CDR3 is TGTGCCAGCAGTTTGCGGGGTTTTTATGGCTACACCTTC.